This T cell receptor (beta chain) is drawn from a study of regulatory T cells in long-lasting Graves disease. This CDR3 has 14 residues. Germline V gene data show CDR1 as DFQATT and CDR2 as SNEGSKA (reference sequence). The V end lost 1 base, the J end lost 4 bases, and 11 bases lay between the germline ends. This clonotype was observed many times. The time point is: newly diagnosed GD, antithyroid drugs for less than 3 months. Isolated PBMC RNA provided the starting material for the TCR library. The authors built TCR beta libraries using iRepertoire HTBI primers and Arm-PCR of CDR3 regions. MiXCR, applied by TCRdb to the multiplex PCR reads, yields one record per CDR3 protein. The table has under 450,000 distinct CDR3 sequences, 10% to 15% seen once. These sequences were also reported in another study, on T cells in Graves' hyperthyroidism and ophthalmopathy.

The V gene is TRBV20-1, the J gene TRBJ2-1; D may be TRBD2 (5 bases). This receptor was identified in a woman aged 18-30 years with Graves disease. The input for sequencing was peripheral blood mononuclear cells (PBMCs), taken at new diagnosis, from a patient treated with antithyroid drugs. The DNA for the CDR3 is TGCAGTGCTAGAGCCGTAGCGCGTTACAATGAGCAGTTCTTC. This gives the protein CSARAVARYNEQFF.